This is a list of T cell receptor beta chains from one sample in a study of T cell repertoires in cytomegalovirus infection. TCRdb fed the reads into MiXCR, producing one record per CDR3 protein. The sample shows 680,000 or so distinct CDR3 sequences, 35% of them seen only once. The specimen sequenced was PBMCs. The receptors here all came from a human donor in good health (CMV status not recorded). Some clones in this sample may be carry-over from other donors' samples. Each CDR3 is given with its conserved first and last residue. A D gene is named only where the DNA matches it firmly. Where a row states a size, it is once, few, many or the class of an expanded clone; other rows omit it.

abundance	v_gene	j_gene	d_gene	CDR3aa	CDR3nt
NA	TRBV30	TRBJ1-1	NA	CAWDFDSSTEAFF	TGTGCCTGGGACTTCGACAGTTCCACTGAAGCTTTCTTT
NA	TRBV28	TRBJ2-7	TRBD1	CASSRDRTAGTKNYEPYF	TGTGCCAGCAGTCGGGACAGGACAGCCGGGACAAAAAACTACGAGCCGTACTTC
NA	TRBV29-1	TRBJ1-3	NA	CSVGVGSGNTIYF	TGCAGCGTTGGTGTCGGCTCTGGAAACACCATATATTTT
NA	TRBV6-1	TRBJ2-3	NA	CASSEFRDTQYF	TGTGCCAGCAGTGAATTTCGGGATACGCAGTATTTT
many	TRBV7-2	TRBJ1-4	NA	CASSLVVFGNKLFF	TGTGCCAGCAGCTTAGTGGTCTTTGGGAACAAACTGTTTTTT
few	TRBV29-1	TRBJ1-1	TRBD1	CSVPSQGAPTEAFF	TGCAGCGTTCCGTCTCAGGGGGCGCCCACTGAAGCTTTCTTT
NA	TRBV20-1	TRBJ2-1	NA	CSAGGRSLSYNEQFF	TGCAGTGCTGGAGGTCGGAGTCTCTCCTACAATGAGCAGTTCTTC
few	TRBV29-1	TRBJ2-7	NA	CSVVKGRLVPYEQYF	TGCAGCGTGGTCAAGGGACGGTTGGTTCCCTACGAGCAGTACTTC
once	TRBV10-3	TRBJ2-1	TRBD2	CAIGTSGHNEQFF	TGTGCCATCGGGACTAGCGGCCACAATGAGCAGTTCTTC
few	TRBV28	TRBJ1-6	TRBD1	CASSSTGFSPLHF	TGTGCCAGCAGTTCGACAGGGTTTTCACCCCTCCACTTT
few	TRBV10-3	TRBJ2-7	NA	CAIRSGYEQYF	TGTGCCATCAGGTCCGGGTACGAGCAGTACTTC
many	TRBV7-6	TRBJ1-1	TRBD1	CASSLEGQGAEAFF	TGTGCCAGCAGCTTAGAGGGACAGGGCGCTGAAGCTTTCTTT
NA	TRBV28	TRBJ1-5	NA	CASRRWNSNQPQHF	TGTGCCAGCAGGAGATGGAATAGCAATCAGCCCCAGCATTTT
few	TRBV28	TRBJ1-5	NA	CASSFSSPEQPQHF	TGTGCCAGCAGTTTTAGTTCCCCCGAACAGCCCCAGCATTTT
NA	TRBV7-2	TRBJ2-7	NA	CASSVRDPMAYEQSF	TGTGCCAGCAGCGTCCGGGACCCTATGGCCTACGAGCAGTCCTTC
many	TRBV12-3/TRBV12-4	TRBJ2-5	NA	CASRTDQETQYF	TGTGCCAGCAGAACAGATCAAGAGACCCAGTACTTC
once	TRBV20-1	TRBJ1-1	NA	CSARDQGRTEAFF	TGCAGTGCTAGAGATCAGGGGCGTACTGAAGCTTTCTTT
NA	TRBV2	TRBJ1-5	NA	CASDRDPDRMSNQPQHF	TGTGCCAGTGACCGGGACCCAGATCGAATGAGCAATCAGCCCCAGCATTTT
few	TRBV20-1	TRBJ1-6	TRBD1	CSARGDSSYNSPLHF	TGCAGTGCTAGGGGGGACAGCTCCTATAATTCACCCCTCCACTTT
NA	TRBV7-6	TRBJ2-7	NA	CASSSWGHLEQYF	TGTGCCAGCAGCTCATGGGGGCACCTCGAGCAGTACTTC
NA	TRBV19	TRBJ2-3	NA	CASSIQDTQYF	TGTGCCAGTAGTATTCAAGATACGCAGTATTTT
few	TRBV6-6	TRBJ1-5	TRBD1	CASSFGGTDLNQPQHF	TGTGCCAGCAGTTTTGGCGGGACAGACCTAAATCAGCCCCAGCATTTT
NA	TRBV11-3	TRBJ2-2	NA	CDSSLRATGELFF	TGTGACAGCAGCTTAAGGGCCACCGGGGAGCTGTTTTTT
NA	TRBV20-1	TRBJ1-2	TRBD1	CSALHTTRQGEKNYGYTF	TGCAGTGCTCTCCATACTACAAGACAGGGAGAAAAGAACTATGGCTACACCTTC
many	TRBV7-8	TRBJ1-6	NA	CASSLGGMGKYNSPLHF	TGTGCCAGCAGCTTAGGCGGAATGGGCAAATACAATTCACCCCTCCACTTT
NA	TRBV12-3/TRBV12-4	TRBJ1-1	TRBD1	CASSLGQGLGNTEAFF	TGTGCCAGCAGTTTAGGACAGGGGTTGGGGAACACTGAAGCTTTCTTT
NA	TRBV2	TRBJ1-5	NA	CASSGGRGGENQPQHF	TGTGCCAGCAGTGGGGGGCGTGGGGGCGAGAATCAGCCCCAGCATTTT
few	TRBV6-1	TRBJ2-5	NA	CASSPYREGREETQYF	TGTGCCAGCTCGCCCTACCGAGAGGGGAGAGAAGAGACCCAGTACTTC
few	TRBV12-3/TRBV12-4	TRBJ1-2	NA	CASSLAHRTIEYGYTF	TGTGCCAGCAGTTTAGCGCATCGGACCATAGAATATGGCTACACCTTC
NA	TRBV2	TRBJ1-2	NA	CATIQGLAEGYTF	TGTGCCACCATACAGGGTCTGGCGGAAGGCTACACCTTC